A single sample is the source of the 4 T cell receptor beta chains below, sequenced in a study of neurological immune-mediated disorders. Time point denoted: longitudinal time-point 2. TCRdb passed the 5' RACE reads through MiXCR, listing each CDR3 protein once. There are 100,000 or so distinct CDR3 sequences in the sample; approximately 13% occur only once, and just under 5% lies in the top ten. Sequencing was carried out using PBMCs. The receptors derive from a female donor with HTLV-1-associated myelopathy (HAM/TSP).

There are many counts of this clonotype. The gene calls are TRBV9 and TRBJ2-3, with D tentatively TRBD2 (6 bases). The V gene's germline CDR1 is SGDLS and CDR2 YYNGEE. The CDR3 covers 12 residues. Trimming shortened V by 5 bases and J by 6 bases, and 10 bases separated the two germline ends. The CDR3 DNA is TGTGCCAGCAGGTCCGGAGGGGATACGCAGTATTTT. This encodes CASRSGGDTQYF.

This clonotype came up many times. This rearrangement joins TRBV20-1 to TRBJ2-3; weak D call: TRBD1 (6 bases). CDR3 length: 13 residues. V was pared by 5 bases and J by 2 bases, with 11 bases between. The V gene's germline CDR1 is DFQATT and CDR2 SNEGSKA (reference sequence). CDR3 DNA: TGCAGTGCTCCGACAGGATCCACAGATACGCAGTATTTT. It translates to CSAPTGSTDTQYF.

This clonotype appeared many times. This chain joins TRBV6-5 and TRBJ1-1, with 12 bases lining up with TRBD1. Germline-derived CDR1 and CDR2 are MNHEY and SVGAGI. The CDR3 runs 17 residues. Trimming took 3 bases from V and 1 from J; bases not matched to a gene: 6. The CDR3 DNA is TGTGCCAGCAGTTATTTGGGACAGGGGGCGAGGAACACTGAAGCTTTCTTT. Protein product: CASSYLGQGARNTEAFF.

This clonotype was counted many times. The CDR3 loop is CASSAGTGSPPGWTGELFF. In DNA form, the CDR3 reads TGTGCCAGCAGTGCCGGGACAGGGTCCCCCCCGGGTTGGACCGGGGAGCTGTTTTTT. This chain uses TRBV28 with TRBJ2-2; 9 nucleotides align to TRBD1. V lost 5 bases, J lost 5 bases, and 18 bases stayed unmatched. CDR1 and CDR2 from the germline V gene are MDHEN and SYDVKM. The CDR3 length is 19 residues. Variable domain in full (rest from reference TRBV28 and TRBJ2-2): DVKVTQSSRYLVKRTGEKVFLECVQDMDHENMFWYRQDPGLGLRLIYFSYDVKMKEKGDIPEGYSVSREKKERFSLILESASTNQTSMYLCASSAGTGSPPGWTGELFFGEGSRLTVL.